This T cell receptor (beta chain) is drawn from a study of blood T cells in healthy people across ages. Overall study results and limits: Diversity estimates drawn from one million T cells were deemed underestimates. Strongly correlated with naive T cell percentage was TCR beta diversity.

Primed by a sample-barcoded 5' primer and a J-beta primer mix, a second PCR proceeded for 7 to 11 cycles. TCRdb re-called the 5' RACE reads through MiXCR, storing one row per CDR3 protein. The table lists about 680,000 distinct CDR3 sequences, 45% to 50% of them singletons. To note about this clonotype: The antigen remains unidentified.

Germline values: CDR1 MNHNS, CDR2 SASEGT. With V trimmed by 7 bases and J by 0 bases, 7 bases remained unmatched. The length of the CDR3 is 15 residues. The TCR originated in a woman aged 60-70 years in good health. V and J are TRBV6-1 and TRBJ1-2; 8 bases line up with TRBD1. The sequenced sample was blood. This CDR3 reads CASKDRVQANYGYTF. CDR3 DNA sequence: TGTGCCAGCAAGGACAGGGTCCAAGCTAACTATGGCTACACCTTC.